The sequence of this T cell receptor beta chain was determined in a study of blood T cell repertoires in COVID-19. For the study at large: The analysed material was cDNA or gDNA that came from T cells, B-cell-depleted T cells, or PBMCs.

Original data processing: Estimation of nucleated cell counts was performed using reference gene primer amplification. Produced via immunoSEQ multiplex PCR; TCRdb's table is partial and in-frame only. Clone size and the V and J calls come from that table; the DNA yielded D and trimming. The sample has around 230,000 clones; around four fifths are singletons. The study recruited people aged roughly 18 to 89 years across approximately 25 US areas. Cohorts were determined from participant-reported clinical history. The receptor was derived from a man between 40 and 49 years old who had recovered from COVID-19. The sample taken for sequencing was PBMCs or T cells enriched from blood (not recorded which).

This CDR3 is CAISFDSSRGGEQYF. The CDR3 DNA reads TGTGCCATCAGTTTCGACTCCTCCCGGGGGGGTGAGCAGTACTTC. The chain combines TRBV10-3 with TRBJ2-7; the match to TRBD2 covers 8 bases. CDR1 and CDR2 from the germline V gene are ENHRY and SYGVKD. The CDR3 is made up of 15 amino acids. V trimming: 5 bases; J trimming: 7 bases; junction bases outside the gene matches: 13.